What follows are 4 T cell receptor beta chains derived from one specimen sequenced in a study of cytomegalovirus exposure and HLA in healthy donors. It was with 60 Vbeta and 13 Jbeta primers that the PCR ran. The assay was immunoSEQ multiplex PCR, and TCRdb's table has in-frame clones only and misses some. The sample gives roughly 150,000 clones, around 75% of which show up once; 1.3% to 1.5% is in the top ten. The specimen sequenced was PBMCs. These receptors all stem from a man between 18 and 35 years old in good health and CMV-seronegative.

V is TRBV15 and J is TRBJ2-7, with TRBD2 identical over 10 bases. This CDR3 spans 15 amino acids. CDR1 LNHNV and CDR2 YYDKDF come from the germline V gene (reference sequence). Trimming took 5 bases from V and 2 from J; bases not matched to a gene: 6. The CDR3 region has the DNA TGTGCCACCAGCTCACGAGCGGGAGGGCCCTACGAGCAGTACTTC. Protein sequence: CATSSRAGGPYEQYF.

The CDR3 region is CASTQGGGQGTTEAFF. The DNA for the CDR3 is TGCGCCAGCACCCAGGGGGGGGGACAGGGGACCACTGAAGCTTTCTTT. J is TRBJ1-1 and V is TRBV5-1, with 10 bases that match TRBD1. Germline V gene data show CDR1 as SGHRS and CDR2 as YFSETQ. This CDR3 has 16 residues. Losses at the gene ends were 6 bases for V and 4 bases for J; bases not matched to a gene: 12. The full variable domain, in which reference TRBV5-1 and TRBJ1-1 provide the parts outside the CDR3, is KAGVTQTPRYLIKTRGQQVTLSCSPISGHRSVSWYQQTPGQGLQFLFEYFSETQRNKGNFPGRFSGRQFSNSRSEMNVSTLELGDSALYLCASTQGGGQGTTEAFFGQGTRLTVV.

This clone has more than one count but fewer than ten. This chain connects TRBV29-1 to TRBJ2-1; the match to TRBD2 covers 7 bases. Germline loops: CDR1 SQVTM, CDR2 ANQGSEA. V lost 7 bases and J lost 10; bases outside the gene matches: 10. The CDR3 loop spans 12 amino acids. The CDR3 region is CSGAAGAPEQFF. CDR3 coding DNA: TGCAGCGGGGCGGCGGGAGCACCCGAGCAGTTCTTC.

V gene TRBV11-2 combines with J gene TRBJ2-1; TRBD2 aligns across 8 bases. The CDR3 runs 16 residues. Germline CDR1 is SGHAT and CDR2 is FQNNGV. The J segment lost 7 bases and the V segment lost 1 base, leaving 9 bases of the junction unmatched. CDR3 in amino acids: CASSLVGSGTGNEQFF. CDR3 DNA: TGTGCCAGCAGCTTAGTAGGTAGCGGGACTGGGAATGAGCAGTTCTTC. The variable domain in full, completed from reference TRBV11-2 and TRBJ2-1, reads EAGVAQSPRYKIIEKRQSVAFWCNPISGHATLYWYQQILGQGPKLLIQFQNNGVVDDSQLPKDRFSAERLKGVDSTLKIQPAKLEDSAVYLCASSLVGSGTGNEQFFGPGTRLTVL.